This T cell receptor (beta chain) was sequenced in a study of shared clonotypes between healthy human individuals. Original handling: Junction-only immunoSEQ sequences carried no quality scores, so filtering differed. Generated by immunoSEQ multiplex PCR, the TCRdb table keeps only in-frame clones and is missing some. That table is the source of V, J and clone size, and D and trimming were worked out from the DNA. The sample lists 2 million to 2.5 million clones, 90% to 97% occurring once. V shed 7 bases and J shed 5 bases, with 22 bases lying between them. Germline V gene sequence: CDR1 SGHTA, CDR2 FQGNSA. This CDR3 has 16 amino acids.

This TCR was sampled from a man between 18 and 35 years old in good health. Sequenced: naive CD4+ T cells sorted from blood. Noted subset: CD45RA+ positively selected. The rearrangement links TRBV7-2 to TRBJ2-3; perhaps TRBD2 as D (6 bases). The DNA for the CDR3 is TGTGCCAGCAAGACCGCCAAGCGGCTAGCGAGAGATACGCAGTATTTT. Amino acids: CASKTAKRLARDTQYF.